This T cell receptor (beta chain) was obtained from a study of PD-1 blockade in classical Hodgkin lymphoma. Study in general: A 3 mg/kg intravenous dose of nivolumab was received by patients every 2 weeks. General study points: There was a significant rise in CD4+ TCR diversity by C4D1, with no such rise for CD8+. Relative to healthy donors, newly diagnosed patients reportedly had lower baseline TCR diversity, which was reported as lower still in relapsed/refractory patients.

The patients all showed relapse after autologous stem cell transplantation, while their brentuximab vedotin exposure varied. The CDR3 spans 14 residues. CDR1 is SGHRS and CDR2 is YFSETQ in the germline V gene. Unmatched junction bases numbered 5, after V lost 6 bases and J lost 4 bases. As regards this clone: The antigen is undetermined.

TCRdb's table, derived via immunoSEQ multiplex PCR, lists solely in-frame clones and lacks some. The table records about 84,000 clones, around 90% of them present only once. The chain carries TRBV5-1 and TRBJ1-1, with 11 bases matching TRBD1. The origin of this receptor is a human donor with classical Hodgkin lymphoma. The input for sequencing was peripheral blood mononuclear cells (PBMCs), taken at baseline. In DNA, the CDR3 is TGCGCCAGCACCTCCGGGACAGGGGGCACTGAAGCTTTCTTT. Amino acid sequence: CASTSGTGGTEAFF.